This entry is about one TCR beta chain. Here immunoSEQ multiplex PCR was the method, and the copy in TCRdb shows in-frame clones only, minus some. The data show tens of thousands of clones, more than 85% seen once. The data belong to a study of T cell changes during pregnancy in multiple sclerosis. With 6 bases removed from V and 7 bases from J, the gap between germline ends came to 16 bases. CDR1 and CDR2 (germline): SGDLS, YYNGEE. The CDR3 length is 13 residues. The chain joins TRBV9 to TRBJ1-2; D possibly corresponds to TRBD1 (5 bases). The source is a female donor in good health, enrolled as a control in a pregnancy study. The input for sequencing was peripheral blood, taken in the third trimester of pregnancy. In nucleotides, the CDR3 is TGTGCCAGCACCGGGGGATTACTAGGTGGCTACACCTTC. Residues: CASTGGLLGGYTF. Together with reference TRBV9 and TRBJ1-2, the CDR3 gives the full variable domain: DSGVTQTPKHLITATGQRVTLRCSPRSGDLSVYWYQQSLDQGLQFLIQYYNGEERAKGNILERFSAQQFPDLHSELNLSSLELGDSALYFCASTGGLLGGYTFGSGTRLTVV.